This TCR beta chain came from a study of blood T cells in healthy people across ages. This CDR3 is 15 amino acids long. Germline V CDR1 and CDR2: SGHAT, FQNNGV. After removal of 4 bases from V and 2 bases from J, the junction contained 6 bases not matched to a gene. A few counts support this clonotype. Using a J-beta primer mix together with a sample-barcoded 5' primer, a second PCR was run for about 6 to 12 cycles. In TCRdb, the 5' RACE reads were re-called with MiXCR into one record per CDR3 protein. Of hundreds of thousands of distinct CDR3 sequences in the sample, roughly three fifths were seen once.

Sequences were obtained from blood. This TCR was recovered from a man aged 55 to 70 in good health. This chain joins TRBV11-2 and TRBJ2-7; the match to TRBD1 covers 9 bases. The CDR3 region is CASSYGGQGPYEQYF. CDR3 sequence (DNA): TGTGCCAGCAGCTACGGGGGACAGGGACCCTACGAGCAGTACTTC.